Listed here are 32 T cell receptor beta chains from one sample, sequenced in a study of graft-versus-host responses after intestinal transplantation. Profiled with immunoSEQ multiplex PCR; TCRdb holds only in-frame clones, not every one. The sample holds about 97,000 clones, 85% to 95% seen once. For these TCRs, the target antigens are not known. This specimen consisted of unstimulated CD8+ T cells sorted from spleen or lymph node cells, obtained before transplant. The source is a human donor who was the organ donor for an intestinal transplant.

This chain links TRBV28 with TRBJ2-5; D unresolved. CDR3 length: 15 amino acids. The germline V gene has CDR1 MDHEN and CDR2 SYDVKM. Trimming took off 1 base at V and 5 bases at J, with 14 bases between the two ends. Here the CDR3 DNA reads TGTGCCAGCAGTTTATATCTTCCGGCGGCGGAGACCCAGTACTTC. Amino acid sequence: CASSLYLPAAETQYF.

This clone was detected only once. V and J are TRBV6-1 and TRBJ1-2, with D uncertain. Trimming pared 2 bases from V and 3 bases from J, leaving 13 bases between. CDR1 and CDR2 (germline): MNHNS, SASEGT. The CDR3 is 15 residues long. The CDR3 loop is CASSEYRRRDYGYTF. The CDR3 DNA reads TGTGCCAGCAGTGAATATCGAAGGCGGGACTATGGCTACACCTTC.

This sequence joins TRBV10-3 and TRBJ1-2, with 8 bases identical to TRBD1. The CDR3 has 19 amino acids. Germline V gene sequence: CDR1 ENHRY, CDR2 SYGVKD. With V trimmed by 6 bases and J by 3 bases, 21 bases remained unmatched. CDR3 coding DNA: TGTGCCATCAGCAGTACCCACAGGGGGTTCAGGTCGGGACACTATGGCTACACCTTC. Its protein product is CAISSTHRGFRSGHYGYTF.

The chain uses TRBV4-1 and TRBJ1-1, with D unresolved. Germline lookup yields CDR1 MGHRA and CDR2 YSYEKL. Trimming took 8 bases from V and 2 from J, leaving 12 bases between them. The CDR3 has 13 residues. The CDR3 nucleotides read TGCGCCAGCTCTGCCCGGTACAACACTGAAGCTTTCTTT. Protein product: CASSARYNTEAFF.

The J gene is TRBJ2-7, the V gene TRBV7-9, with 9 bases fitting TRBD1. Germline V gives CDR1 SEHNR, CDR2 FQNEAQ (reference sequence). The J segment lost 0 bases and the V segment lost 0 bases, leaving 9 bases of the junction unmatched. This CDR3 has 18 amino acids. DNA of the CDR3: TGTGCCAGCAGCTTAGCCCTTCGACAGGGGGATAGCTCCTACGAGCAGTACTTC. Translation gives CASSLALRQGDSSYEQYF.

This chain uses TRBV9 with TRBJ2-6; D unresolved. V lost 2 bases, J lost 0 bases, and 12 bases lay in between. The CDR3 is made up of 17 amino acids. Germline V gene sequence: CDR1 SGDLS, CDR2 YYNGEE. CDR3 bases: TGTGCCAGCAGCGTCGGAGCTGAACCCTCTGGGGCCAACGTCCTGACTTTC. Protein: CASSVGAEPSGANVLTF.

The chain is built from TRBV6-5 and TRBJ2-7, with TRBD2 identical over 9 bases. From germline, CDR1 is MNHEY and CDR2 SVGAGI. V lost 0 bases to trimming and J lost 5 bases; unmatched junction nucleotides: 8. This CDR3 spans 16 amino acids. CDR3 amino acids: CASSYSAGGPGDEQYF. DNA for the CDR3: TGTGCCAGCAGTTACTCTGCGGGAGGGCCCGGGGACGAGCAGTACTTC.

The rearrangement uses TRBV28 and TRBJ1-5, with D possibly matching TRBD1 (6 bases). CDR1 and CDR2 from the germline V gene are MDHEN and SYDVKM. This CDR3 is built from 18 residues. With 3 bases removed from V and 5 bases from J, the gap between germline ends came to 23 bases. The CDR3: CASSLPVAYRDIDQPQHF. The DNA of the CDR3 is TGTGCCAGCAGTTTGCCGGTCGCTTACCGGGACATTGATCAGCCCCAGCATTTT.

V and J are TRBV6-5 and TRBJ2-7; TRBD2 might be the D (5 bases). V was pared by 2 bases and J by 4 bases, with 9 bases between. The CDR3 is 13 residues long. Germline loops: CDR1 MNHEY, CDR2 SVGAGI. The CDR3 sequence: CASSYGSLYEQYF. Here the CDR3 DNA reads TGTGCCAGCAGTTACGGGAGCCTTTACGAGCAGTACTTC.

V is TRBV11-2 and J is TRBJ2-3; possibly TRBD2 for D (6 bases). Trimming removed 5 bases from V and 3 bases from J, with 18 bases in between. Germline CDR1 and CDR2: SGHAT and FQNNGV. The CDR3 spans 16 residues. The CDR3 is CASSLSEGLNTDTQYF. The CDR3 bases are TGTGCCAGCAGCCTAAGCGAGGGACTTAATACAGATACGCAGTATTTT. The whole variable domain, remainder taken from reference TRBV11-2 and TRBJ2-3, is EAGVAQSPRYKIIEKRQSVAFWCNPISGHATLYWYQQILGQGPKLLIQFQNNGVVDDSQLPKDRFSAERLKGVDSTLKIQPAKLEDSAVYLCASSLSEGLNTDTQYFGPGTRLTVL.

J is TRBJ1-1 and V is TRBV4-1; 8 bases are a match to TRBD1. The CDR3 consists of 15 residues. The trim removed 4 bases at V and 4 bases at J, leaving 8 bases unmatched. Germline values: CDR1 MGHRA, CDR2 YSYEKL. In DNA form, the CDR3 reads TGCGCCAGCAGCCGATGGACAGGGACGGGCACTGAAGCTTTCTTT. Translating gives CASSRWTGTGTEAFF.

The chain's CDR3 is CSVGGGQYSGNTIYF. The CDR3 region has the DNA TGCAGCGTTGGGGGGGGGCAATACTCTGGAAACACCATATATTTT. The rearrangement links TRBV29-1 to TRBJ1-3; TRBD1 is a possible D gene (6 bases). CDR1 SQVTM and CDR2 ANQGSEA come from the germline V gene. The length of the CDR3 is 15 residues. V was pared by 4 bases and J by 0 bases, with 13 bases between.

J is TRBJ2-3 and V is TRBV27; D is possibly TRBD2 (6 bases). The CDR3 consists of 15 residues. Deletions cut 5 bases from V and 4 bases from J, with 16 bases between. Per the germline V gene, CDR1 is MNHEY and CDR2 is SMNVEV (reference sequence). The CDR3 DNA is TGTGCCAGCAGTACGACTAGACTCCCCCCAGATACGCAGTATTTT. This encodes CASSTTRLPPDTQYF.

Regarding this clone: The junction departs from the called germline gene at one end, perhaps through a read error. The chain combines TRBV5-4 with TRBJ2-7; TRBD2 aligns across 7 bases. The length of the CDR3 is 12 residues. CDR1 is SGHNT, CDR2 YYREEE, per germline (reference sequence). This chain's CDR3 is CASSRTSGEECF. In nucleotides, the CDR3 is TGTGCCAGCAGCCGGACTAGTGGGGAGGAGTGCTTC.

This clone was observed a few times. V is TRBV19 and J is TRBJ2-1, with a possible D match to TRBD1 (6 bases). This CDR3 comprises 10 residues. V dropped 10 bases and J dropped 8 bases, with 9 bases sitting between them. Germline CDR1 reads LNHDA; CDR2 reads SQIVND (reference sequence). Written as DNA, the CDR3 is TGTGCCACCCCAGGGGATGAGCAGTTCTTC. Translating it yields CATPGDEQFF.

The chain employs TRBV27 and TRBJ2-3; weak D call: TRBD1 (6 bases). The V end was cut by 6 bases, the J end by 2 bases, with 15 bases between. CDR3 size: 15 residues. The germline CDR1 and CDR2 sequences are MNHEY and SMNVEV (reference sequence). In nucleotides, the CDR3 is TGTGCCAGCAGCTCCGGGACACCCAACACAGATACGCAGTATTTT. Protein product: CASSSGTPNTDTQYF.

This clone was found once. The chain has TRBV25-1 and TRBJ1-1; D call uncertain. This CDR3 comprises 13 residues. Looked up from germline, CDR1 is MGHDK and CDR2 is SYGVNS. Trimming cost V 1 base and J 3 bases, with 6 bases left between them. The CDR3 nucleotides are TGTGCCAGCAGTGAATGGCGGGACACTGAAGCTTTCTTT. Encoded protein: CASSEWRDTEAFF.

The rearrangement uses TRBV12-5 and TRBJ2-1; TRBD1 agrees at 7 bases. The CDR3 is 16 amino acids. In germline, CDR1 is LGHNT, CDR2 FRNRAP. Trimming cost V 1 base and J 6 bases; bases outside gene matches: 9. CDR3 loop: CASGLGDRAVGNEQFF. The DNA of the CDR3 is TGTGCTAGTGGTTTGGGTGACAGGGCGGTGGGCAATGAGCAGTTCTTC. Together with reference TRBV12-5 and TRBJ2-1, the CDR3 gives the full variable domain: DARVTQTPRHKVTEMGQEVTMRCQPILGHNTVFWYRQTMMQGLELLAYFRNRAPLDDSGMPKDRFSAEMPDATLATLKIQPSEPRDSAVYFCASGLGDRAVGNEQFFGPGTRLTVL.

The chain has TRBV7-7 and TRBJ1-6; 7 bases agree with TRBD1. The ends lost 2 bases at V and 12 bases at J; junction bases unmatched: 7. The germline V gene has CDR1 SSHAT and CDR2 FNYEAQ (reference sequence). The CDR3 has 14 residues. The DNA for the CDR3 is TGTGCCAGCAGCTTACCTGACAGGGTGATACCCCTCCACTTT. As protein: CASSLPDRVIPLHF.

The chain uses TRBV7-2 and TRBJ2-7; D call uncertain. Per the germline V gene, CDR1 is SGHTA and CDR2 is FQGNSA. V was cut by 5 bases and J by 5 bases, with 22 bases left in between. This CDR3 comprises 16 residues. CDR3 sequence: CASSPPVAISLDEQYF. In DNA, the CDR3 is TGTGCCAGCAGCCCCCCTGTTGCGATCTCCCTAGACGAGCAGTACTTC.

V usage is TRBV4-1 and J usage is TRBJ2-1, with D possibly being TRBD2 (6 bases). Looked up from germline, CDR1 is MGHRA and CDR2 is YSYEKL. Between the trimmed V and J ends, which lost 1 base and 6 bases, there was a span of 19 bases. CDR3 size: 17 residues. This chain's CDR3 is CASSQGFVRGIFNEQFF. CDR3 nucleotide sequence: TGCGCCAGCAGCCAAGGGTTTGTTCGCGGGATATTCAATGAGCAGTTCTTC.

This CDR3 reads CASSDPRSSYNEQFF. CDR3 nucleotide sequence: TGTGCCAGCAGTGACCCCCGCAGCTCCTACAATGAGCAGTTCTTC. V is TRBV2 and J is TRBJ2-1; D gene unclear. Trimming shortened V by 3 bases and J by 0 bases, and 9 bases separated the two germline ends. Germline CDR1 is SNHLY and CDR2 is FYNNEI. The CDR3 has 15 residues.

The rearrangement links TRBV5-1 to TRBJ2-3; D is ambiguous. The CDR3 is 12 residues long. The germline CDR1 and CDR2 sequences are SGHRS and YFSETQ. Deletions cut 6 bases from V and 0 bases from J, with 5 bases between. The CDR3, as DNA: TGCGCCAGCACCTCTAGCACAGATACGCAGTATTTT. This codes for CASTSSTDTQYF.

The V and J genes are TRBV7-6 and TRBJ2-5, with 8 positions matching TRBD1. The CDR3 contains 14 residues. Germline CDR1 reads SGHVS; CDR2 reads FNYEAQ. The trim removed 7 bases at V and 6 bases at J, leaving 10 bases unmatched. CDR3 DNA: TGTGCCAGCACCGAGGACAGGGTTCGGAAGACCCAGTACTTC. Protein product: CASTEDRVRKTQYF.

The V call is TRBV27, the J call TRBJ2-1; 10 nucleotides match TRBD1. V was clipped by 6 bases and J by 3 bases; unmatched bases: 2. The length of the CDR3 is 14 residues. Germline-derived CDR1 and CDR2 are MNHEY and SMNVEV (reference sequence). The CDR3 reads CASRGQGIYNEQFF. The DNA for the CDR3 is TGTGCCAGCAGGGGACAGGGGATCTACAATGAGCAGTTCTTC.

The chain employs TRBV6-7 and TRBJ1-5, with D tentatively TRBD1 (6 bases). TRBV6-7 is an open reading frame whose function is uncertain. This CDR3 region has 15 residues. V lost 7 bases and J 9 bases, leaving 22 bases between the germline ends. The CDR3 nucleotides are TGTGCCAGCAAGCTTTGGGGGCGCGACGTTAGGCCCCAGCATTTT. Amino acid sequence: CASKLWGRDVRPQHF.

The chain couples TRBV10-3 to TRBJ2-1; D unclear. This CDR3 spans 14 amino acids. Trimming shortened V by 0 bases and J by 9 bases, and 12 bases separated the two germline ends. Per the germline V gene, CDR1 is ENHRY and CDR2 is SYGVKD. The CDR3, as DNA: TGTGCCATCAGTGAGTCTACGTTGAGGCCTGAGCAGTTCTTC. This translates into CAISESTLRPEQFF.

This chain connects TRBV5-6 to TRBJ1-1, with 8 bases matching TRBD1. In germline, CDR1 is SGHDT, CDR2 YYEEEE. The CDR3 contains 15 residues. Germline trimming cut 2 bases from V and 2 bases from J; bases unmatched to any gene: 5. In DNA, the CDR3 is TGTGCCAGCAGCTTTCTGACAGGGGTTAACACTGAAGCTTTCTTT. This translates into CASSFLTGVNTEAFF.

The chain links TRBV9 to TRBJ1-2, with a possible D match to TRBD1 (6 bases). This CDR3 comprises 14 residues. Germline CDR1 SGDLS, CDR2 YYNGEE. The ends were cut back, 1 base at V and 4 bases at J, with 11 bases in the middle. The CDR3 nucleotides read TGTGCCAGCAGCGTATGGGACAACAGCTATGGCTACACCTTC. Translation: CASSVWDNSYGYTF.

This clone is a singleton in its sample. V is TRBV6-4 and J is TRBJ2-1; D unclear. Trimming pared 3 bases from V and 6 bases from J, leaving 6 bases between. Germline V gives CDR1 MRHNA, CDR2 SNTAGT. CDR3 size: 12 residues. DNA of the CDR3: TGTGCCAGCAGTGAAACGGGCAATGAGCAGTTCTTC. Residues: CASSETGNEQFF.

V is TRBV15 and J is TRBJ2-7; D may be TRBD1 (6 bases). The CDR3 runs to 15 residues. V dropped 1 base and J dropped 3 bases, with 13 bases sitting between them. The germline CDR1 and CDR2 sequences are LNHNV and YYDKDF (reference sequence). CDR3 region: CATSRGGLADYEQYF. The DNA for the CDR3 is TGTGCCACCAGCAGAGGGGGGCTAGCAGACTACGAGCAGTACTTC. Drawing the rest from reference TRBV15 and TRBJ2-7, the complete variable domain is DAMVIQNPRYQVTQFGKPVTLSCSQTLNHNVMYWYQQKSSQAPKLLFHYYDKDFNNEADTPDNFQSRRPNTSFCFLDIRSPGLGDTAMYLCATSRGGLADYEQYFGPGTRLTVT.

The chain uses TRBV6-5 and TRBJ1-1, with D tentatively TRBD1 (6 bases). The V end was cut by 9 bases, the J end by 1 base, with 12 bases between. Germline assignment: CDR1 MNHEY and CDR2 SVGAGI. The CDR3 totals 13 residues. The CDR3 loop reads CASGPGQNTEAFF. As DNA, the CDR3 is TGTGCCAGTGGACCGGGACAGAACACTGAAGCTTTCTTT.